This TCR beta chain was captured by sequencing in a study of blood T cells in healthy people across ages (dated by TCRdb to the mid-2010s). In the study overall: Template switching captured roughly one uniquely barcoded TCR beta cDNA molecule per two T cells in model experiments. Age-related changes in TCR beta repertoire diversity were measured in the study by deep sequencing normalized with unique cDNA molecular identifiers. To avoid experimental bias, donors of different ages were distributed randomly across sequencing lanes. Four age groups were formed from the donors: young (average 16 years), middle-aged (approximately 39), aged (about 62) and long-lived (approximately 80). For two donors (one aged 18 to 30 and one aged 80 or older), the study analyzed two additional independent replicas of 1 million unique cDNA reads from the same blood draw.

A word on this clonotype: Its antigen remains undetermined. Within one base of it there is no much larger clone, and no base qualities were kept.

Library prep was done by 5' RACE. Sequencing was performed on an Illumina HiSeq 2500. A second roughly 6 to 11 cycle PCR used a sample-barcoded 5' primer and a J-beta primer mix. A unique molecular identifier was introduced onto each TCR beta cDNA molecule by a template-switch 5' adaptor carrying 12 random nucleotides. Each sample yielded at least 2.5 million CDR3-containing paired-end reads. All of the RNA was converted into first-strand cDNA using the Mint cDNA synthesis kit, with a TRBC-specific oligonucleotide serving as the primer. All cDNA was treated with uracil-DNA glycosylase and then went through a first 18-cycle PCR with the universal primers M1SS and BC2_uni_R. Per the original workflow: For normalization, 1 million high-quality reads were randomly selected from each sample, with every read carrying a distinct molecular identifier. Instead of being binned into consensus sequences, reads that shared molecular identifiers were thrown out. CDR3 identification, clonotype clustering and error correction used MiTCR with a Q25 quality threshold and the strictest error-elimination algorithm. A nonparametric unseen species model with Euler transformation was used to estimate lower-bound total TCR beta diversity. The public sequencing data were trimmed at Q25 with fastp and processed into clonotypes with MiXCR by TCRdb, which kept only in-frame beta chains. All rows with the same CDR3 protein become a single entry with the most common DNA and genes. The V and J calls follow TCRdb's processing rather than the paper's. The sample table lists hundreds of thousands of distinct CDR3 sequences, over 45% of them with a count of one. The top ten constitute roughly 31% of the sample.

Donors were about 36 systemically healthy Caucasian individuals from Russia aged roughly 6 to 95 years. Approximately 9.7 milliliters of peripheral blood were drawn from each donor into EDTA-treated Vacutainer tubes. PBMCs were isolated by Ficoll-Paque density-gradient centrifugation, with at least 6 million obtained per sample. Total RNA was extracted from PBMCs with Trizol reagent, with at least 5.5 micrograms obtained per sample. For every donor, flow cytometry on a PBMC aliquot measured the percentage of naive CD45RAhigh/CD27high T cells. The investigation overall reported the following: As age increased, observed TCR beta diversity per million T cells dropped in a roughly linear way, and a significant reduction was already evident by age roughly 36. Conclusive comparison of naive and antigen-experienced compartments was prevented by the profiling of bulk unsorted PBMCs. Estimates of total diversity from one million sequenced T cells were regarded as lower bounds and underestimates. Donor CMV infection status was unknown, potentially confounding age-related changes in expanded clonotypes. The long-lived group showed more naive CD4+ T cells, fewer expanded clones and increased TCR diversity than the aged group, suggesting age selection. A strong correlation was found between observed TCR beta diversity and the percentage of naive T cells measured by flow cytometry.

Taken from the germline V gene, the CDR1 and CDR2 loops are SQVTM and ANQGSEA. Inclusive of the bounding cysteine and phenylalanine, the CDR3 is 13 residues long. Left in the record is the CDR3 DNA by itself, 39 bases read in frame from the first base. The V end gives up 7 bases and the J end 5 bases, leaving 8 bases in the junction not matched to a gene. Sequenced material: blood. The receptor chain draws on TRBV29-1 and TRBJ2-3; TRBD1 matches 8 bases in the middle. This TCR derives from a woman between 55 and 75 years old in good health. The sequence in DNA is TGCAGCGGACAAGGACAGGGACGAGATACGCAGTATTTT. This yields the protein CSGQGQGRDTQYF.